This record looks at one T cell receptor beta chain sequence and its context. Antigen: not known. The sample originates from a study of response to subunit inactivated influenza vaccine. TCRdb analysed the RT-PCR reads with MiXCR anew, one entry per CDR3 protein. The sample lists around 750,000 distinct CDR3 sequences, about 20% seen once, with roughly 10% in the top ten. General observations from the study: Only a handful of new T cells, the authors suggested, are recruited with each seasonal influenza vaccination.

This TCR was recovered from a man between 50 and 59 years old who received an inactivated influenza vaccine. The sequences come from PBMCs from blood, collected 5 to 6 days after vaccination.

CDR3 loop: CASSQALMRGRDTDTQYF. The CDR3, as DNA: TGTGCCAGCAGCCAAGCTCTCATGCGGGGAAGGGACACAGATACGCAGTATTTT. The chain recombines TRBV3-1 with TRBJ2-3; D may be TRBD2 (6 bases). Trimming stripped 1 base from V and 2 bases from J, with 19 bases between. Germline V gene sequence: CDR1 LGHDT, CDR2 YNNKEL (reference sequence). The CDR3 contains 18 residues.